These T cell receptor beta chains were read from a single sample in a study of T-cell memory formation after mild COVID-19. TCRdb independently ran MiXCR on the 5' RACE reads; one entry per CDR3 protein. The table lists more than 150,000 distinct CDR3 sequences, approximately 10% of them singletons. Sequenced sample: PBMCs or a T cell subset sorted from them (not recorded which). These receptors were obtained from a man aged 18 to 29 who had mild COVID-19 (a few samples of this study predate the infection). Cell type and time point are not known. CDR3s include the opening cysteine and the closing phenylalanine or tryptophan. Each record gives: J gene, V gene, D gene, clone size, CDR3 protein, CDR3 DNA. The D gene is left open where the match is weak. Clone size is stated in some rows and not others, as once, few, many or a class when expanded.

TRBJ1-5	TRBV6-2/TRBV6-3	-	few	CASSLPASGGRGNQPQHF	TGTGCCAGCAGTCTACCCGCTTCGGGGGGCAGAGGCAATCAGCCCCAGCATTTT
TRBJ2-6	TRBV21-1	-	few	CASSKRVGPGSWSPGANVLTF	-
TRBJ2-3	TRBV6-1	-	-	CASSRYFTSTDTQYF	TGTGCCAGCAGTAGGTACTTCACTAGCACAGATACGCAGTATTTT
TRBJ2-3	TRBV7-2	-	many	CASSLHGEDTQYF	TGTGCCAGCAGCTTACACGGTGAAGATACGCAGTATTTT
TRBJ2-5	TRBV7-3	-	-	CASSPGSPGETQYF	TGTGCCAGCAGCCCGGGAAGTCCTGGGGAGACCCAGTACTTC
TRBJ2-7	TRBV14	-	-	CASSRPAGGEQYF	TGTGCCAGCAGCCGACCCGCCGGAGGAGAGCAGTACTTC
TRBJ2-5	TRBV5-1	-	-	CASSPDEGETQYF	TGCGCCAGCAGCCCGGACGAGGGGGAGACCCAGTACTTC
TRBJ2-7	TRBV9	-	few	CASSPTNTGRVEQYF	TGTGCCAGCAGCCCTACGAACACAGGGCGGGTCGAGCAGTACTTC
TRBJ2-3	TRBV5-1	-	many	CASSFSPHTSSTDTQYF	TGCGCCAGCAGCTTCTCCCCGCATACCTCTAGCACAGATACGCAGTATTTT
TRBJ1-1	TRBV7-9	-	few	CASSPHSTEAFF	TGTGCCAGCAGCCCCCACAGCACTGAAGCTTTCTTT